One and the same sample provided the 27 T cell receptor beta chains below, sequenced in a study of cytomegalovirus exposure and HLA in healthy donors. The PCR used 60 Vbeta and 13 Jbeta primers. Produced via immunoSEQ multiplex PCR; TCRdb's table is partial and in-frame only. The table shows under 300,000 clones, with just over 85% occurring only once. The sequencing input was PBMCs. These receptors were collected from a middle-aged man in good health and CMV-seropositive.

This chain joins TRBV28 and TRBJ1-2, with TRBD1 matching over 10 bases. The CDR3 contains 12 residues. Germline CDR1 is MDHEN and CDR2 is SYDVKM. J lost 8 bases, V lost 5 bases, and 2 bases had no gene match. The CDR3 sequence is CASSQTGGGYTF. CDR3 DNA: TGTGCCAGCAGTCAGACAGGGGGCGGCTACACCTTC.

This clone was counted a single time. The chain uses TRBV2 and TRBJ2-2, with D tentatively TRBD2 (6 bases). The CDR3 consists of 20 residues. From germline, CDR1 is SNHLY and CDR2 FYNNEI. Trimming pared 1 base from V and 1 base from J, leaving 22 bases between. CDR3: CASSEVGDSSWPVNTGELFF. The CDR3 DNA sequence: TGTGCCAGCAGTGAAGTTGGGGACTCCTCGTGGCCCGTGAACACCGGGGAGCTGTTTTTT.

The rearrangement uses TRBV4-1 and TRBJ2-7; 11 nucleotides agree with TRBD2. The trim removed 2 bases at V and 4 bases at J, leaving 10 bases unmatched. Germline CDR1 and CDR2: MGHRA and YSYEKL. The CDR3 consists of 17 residues. The CDR3 loop is CASSQSTLSGRGYEQYF. CDR3 coding DNA: TGCGCCAGCAGCCAAAGCACCCTTAGCGGGAGGGGGTACGAGCAGTACTTC.

This clone was seen a single time. This chain links TRBV5-1 with TRBJ2-1; 8 bases are shared with TRBD1. J was trimmed by 5 bases and V by 2 bases; bases with no gene match: 12. This CDR3 is 17 amino acids long. CDR1 SGHRS and CDR2 YFSETQ come from the germline V gene. CDR3 protein: CASSLGQGWAGDNEQFF. CDR3 nucleotide sequence: TGCGCCAGCAGCTTAGGACAGGGTTGGGCTGGGGACAATGAGCAGTTCTTC.

The chain has TRBV6-6 and TRBJ2-7; 7 bases line up with TRBD1. The ends lost 6 bases at V and 4 bases at J; junction bases unmatched: 12. Per germline, CDR1 MNHNY and CDR2 SVGAGI (reference sequence). The CDR3 spans 15 residues. The CDR3 DNA reads TGTGCCAGCAGGGAGTCCGGGACAGCCCAATACGAGCAGTACTTC. Amino acids: CASRESGTAQYEQYF.

V gene TRBV2 combines with J gene TRBJ2-6; D perhaps matches TRBD1 (5 bases). V was clipped by 7 bases and J by 11 bases, with 21 bases between them. CDR1 and CDR2 (germline): SNHLY, FYNNEI. The CDR3 is 15 residues long. The CDR3 protein is CASNYQGLPTDVLTF. The CDR3 nucleotides are TGTGCCAGCAACTATCAGGGTTTGCCAACGGACGTCCTGACTTTC.

This rearrangement joins TRBV11-3 to TRBJ2-7, with D perhaps matching TRBD1 (5 bases). V dropped 3 bases and J dropped 7 bases, with 13 bases sitting between them. Germline CDR1 and CDR2: SGHNT and YENEEA. This CDR3 is 13 amino acids long. CDR3 coding DNA: TGTGCCAGCAGCTTGGGGCCGAATAGGGAGCAGTACTTC. Translating it yields CASSLGPNREQYF. Variable domain in full (rest from reference TRBV11-3 and TRBJ2-7): EAGVVQSPRYKIIEKKQPVAFWCNPISGHNTLYWYLQNLGQGPELLIRYENEEAVDDSQLPKDRFSAERLKGVDSTLKIQPAELGDSAVYLCASSLGPNREQYFGPGTRLTVT.

V is TRBV28 and J is TRBJ1-2; D is unresolved. This CDR3 has 14 residues. Trimming pared 2 bases from V and 1 base from J, leaving 8 bases between. The germline gives CDR1 MDHEN, CDR2 SYDVKM. In nucleotides, the CDR3 is TGTGCCAGCAGTTTAGAGGAGGGTAACTATGGCTACACCTTC. It translates to CASSLEEGNYGYTF.

V usage is TRBV5-1 and J usage is TRBJ2-7, with 8 bases fitting TRBD1. Per germline, CDR1 SGHRS and CDR2 YFSETQ. This CDR3 is built from 14 residues. Unmatched junction bases numbered 5, after V lost 1 base and J lost 5 bases. Written as DNA, the CDR3 is TGCGCCAGCAGCTTGTTTGGACAGGGAGACGAGCAGTACTTC. Translated: CASSLFGQGDEQYF.

V usage is TRBV6-5 and J usage is TRBJ2-1; 8 bases line up with TRBD2. V lost 2 bases and J lost 4; bases outside the gene matches: 4. This CDR3 comprises 15 residues. Germline V gives CDR1 MNHEY, CDR2 SVGAGI. The CDR3 loop reads CASSYGREVYNEQFF. CDR3 in DNA: TGTGCCAGCAGTTACGGGCGGGAGGTGTACAATGAGCAGTTCTTC.

The chain combines TRBV5-4 with TRBJ2-7; weak D call: TRBD2 (5 bases). Germline V gene lookup returns CDR1 SGHNT and CDR2 YYREEE (reference sequence). This CDR3 comprises 14 residues. V dropped 4 bases and J dropped 6 bases, with 17 bases sitting between them. The DNA for the CDR3 is TGTGCCAGCAGCGTCCCCGCCGGGATTGGCGAGCAGTACTTC. The encoded protein is CASSVPAGIGEQYF. Together with reference TRBV5-4 and TRBJ2-7, the CDR3 gives the full variable domain: ETGVTQSPTHLIKTRGQQVTLRCSSQSGHNTVSWYQQALGQGPQFIFQYYREEENGRGNFPPRFSGLQFPNYSSELNVNALELDDSALYLCASSVPAGIGEQYFGPGTRLTVT.

This clone was recorded once. The chain employs TRBV10-2 and TRBJ1-1; TRBD1 aligns across 9 bases. The germline V gene has CDR1 WSHSY and CDR2 SAAADI. CDR3 length equals 13 residues. V dropped 8 bases and J dropped 5; count of bases not matched to a gene: 6. The CDR3 here is CASGGQGITEAFF. The CDR3 DNA reads TGCGCCAGCGGGGGACAGGGAATTACTGAAGCTTTCTTT.

J is TRBJ1-2 and V is TRBV27, with D possibly TRBD1 on 6 matching bases. V was trimmed by 3 bases and J by 2 bases, leaving 19 bases between them. The germline gives CDR1 MNHEY, CDR2 SMNVEV (reference sequence). The CDR3 totals 17 residues. The CDR3 sequence: CASSFRPGALGNYGYTF. The CDR3 region has the DNA TGTGCCAGCAGTTTTCGGCCAGGGGCACTAGGCAACTATGGCTACACCTTC.

The chain recombines TRBV10-1 with TRBJ1-5; no clear D. The ends were cut back, 1 base at V and 5 bases at J, with 9 bases in the middle. CDR1 and CDR2 from the germline V gene are WNHNN and SYGVQD (reference sequence). The CDR3 loop spans 14 amino acids. CDR3 DNA sequence: TGCGCCAGCAGTGAGTACGACTCCTATCAGCCCCAGCATTTT. This encodes CASSEYDSYQPQHF.

V and J are TRBV29-1 and TRBJ2-7; TRBD1 matches 8 bases. J lost 1 base, V lost 4 bases, and 3 bases had no gene match. Germline V gene sequence: CDR1 SQVTM, CDR2 ANQGSEA. This CDR3 has 13 residues. The CDR3 nucleotides read TGCAGCGTTGCACAGGGGGGATCCTACGAGCAGTACTTC. Translated: CSVAQGGSYEQYF.

This sequence joins TRBV5-1 and TRBJ1-3; a weak D match, TRBD1 (6 bases). The V gene's germline CDR1 is SGHRS and CDR2 YFSETQ. The CDR3 has 18 amino acids. V shed 4 bases and J shed 1 base, with 21 bases lying between them. The CDR3 DNA reads TGCGCCAGCAGCCGAGGGGGGGGCCAAGCTGCTTCTGGAAACACCATATATTTT. This gives the protein CASSRGGGQAASGNTIYF.

Note on this clone: At one boundary the junction diverges from the germline segment, which might be a read error. Other DNA variants within this sample encode the same CDR3. V usage is TRBV27 and J usage is TRBJ2-7; maybe TRBD1 (6 bases). Germline values: CDR1 MNHEY, CDR2 SMNVEV (reference sequence). This CDR3 spans 15 amino acids. CDR3 region: CASSPNAQGTYEQYF. Written as DNA, the CDR3 is TGCGCCAGCAGCCCAAATGCACAGGGAACCTACGAGCAGTACTTC.

This rearrangement joins TRBV19 to TRBJ1-2; D unclear. The CDR3 has 13 amino acids. V lost 3 bases and J lost 5, with 10 bases in between. In germline, CDR1 is LNHDA, CDR2 SQIVND (reference sequence). This chain's CDR3 is CASSMSRFYGYTF. CDR3 nucleotide sequence: TGTGCCAGTAGTATGTCCAGATTTTATGGCTACACCTTC.

The J gene is TRBJ1-1, the V gene TRBV12-5, with TRBD1 matching over 7 bases. This CDR3 contains 17 residues. Unmatched junction bases numbered 13, after V lost 3 bases and J lost 3 bases. The V gene's germline CDR1 is LGHNT and CDR2 FRNRAP. The CDR3 DNA reads as TGTGCTAGTGGTTTTCAGACAGGGAGGTCAGCGGACACTGAAGCTTTCTTT. As protein: CASGFQTGRSADTEAFF.

This CDR3 is CASSSGLAGAHEQFF. In DNA form, the CDR3 reads TGTGCCAGCAGCTCCGGACTAGCGGGAGCCCATGAGCAGTTCTTC. J is TRBJ2-1 and V is TRBV11-2, with 13 positions matching TRBD2. V lost 4 bases to trimming and J lost 8 bases; unmatched junction nucleotides: 5. The CDR3 is 15 amino acids. Per germline, CDR1 SGHAT and CDR2 FQNNGV.

The table lists this clone with a count of one. The V call is TRBV15, the J call TRBJ2-1; 9 bases agree with TRBD1. V shed 2 bases and J 7 bases; nucleotides not matched to a gene: 6. The CDR3 sequence is 15 residues long. In germline, CDR1 is LNHNV, CDR2 YYDKDF (reference sequence). The CDR3 nucleotides read TGTGCCACCAGCAGACCGGGACAGGGAGGGAATGAGCAGTTCTTC. Its protein product is CATSRPGQGGNEQFF.

The chain couples TRBV7-6 to TRBJ2-5; TRBD2 agrees at 7 bases. The J call is doubtful: the DNA matches TRBJ2-7 better. The CDR3 runs to 13 residues. Germline CDR1 is SGHVS and CDR2 is FNYEAQ. The CDR3 here is CASSKGLAYEQYF. Here the CDR3 DNA reads TGTGCCAGCAGCAAAGGACTAGCCTACGAGCAGTACTTC.

The rearrangement uses TRBV11-2 and TRBJ2-5, with D perhaps TRBD2 (5 bases). The V end lost 1 base, the J end lost 5 bases, and 8 bases lay between the germline ends. Germline V lookup: CDR1 SGHAT, CDR2 FQNNGV. This CDR3 region has 13 residues. The CDR3, as DNA: TGTGCCAGCAGCTTAGCGGGGTCGGAGACCCAGTACTTC. It codes for CASSLAGSETQYF.

A few counts support this clone. V and J are TRBV18 and TRBJ2-5; 7 bases are a match to TRBD1. There are 14 residues in the CDR3. V shed 1 base, J shed 4 bases, and the junction held 3 bases outside the gene matches. Germline CDR1 KGHSH, CDR2 LQKENI. The CDR3 sequence: CASSPRRQGETQYF. Here the CDR3 DNA reads TGTGCCAGCTCACCACGTCGACAGGGAGAGACCCAGTACTTC.

The chain uses TRBV10-3 and TRBJ2-3; 10 bases fit TRBD2. Per germline, CDR1 ENHRY and CDR2 SYGVKD. The length of the CDR3 is 15 residues. Trimming at V came to 4 bases and at J to 1 base, leaving 2 bases not matched to a gene. In DNA, the CDR3 is TGTGCCATCAGTGGGGGGACTAGCGGCACAGATACGCAGTATTTT. Encoded protein: CAISGGTSGTDTQYF.

The chain recombines TRBV5-6 with TRBJ2-3; tentatively, D is TRBD2 (5 bases). V was shortened by 4 bases and J by 2 bases, with 11 bases between the two germline ends. The CDR3 totals 14 residues. Germline V CDR1 and CDR2: SGHDT, YYEEEE. CDR3 DNA sequence: TGTGCCAGCAGCCTCCCCCTAGCCACAGATACGCAGTATTTT. It is translated as CASSLPLATDTQYF.

The sample holds a few counts of this clone. The chain couples TRBV5-5 to TRBJ2-4; D is possibly TRBD1 (5 bases). This CDR3 spans 16 amino acids. V was cut by 0 bases and J by 6 bases, with 16 bases left in between. Germline loops: CDR1 SGHKS, CDR2 YYEKEE (reference sequence). Here the CDR3 DNA reads TGTGCCAGCAGCTTGGCTAATAGGGGCGCAGGAAACATTCAGTACTTC. Protein product: CASSLANRGAGNIQYF. The variable domain in full, completed from reference TRBV5-5 and TRBJ2-4, reads DAGVTQSPTHLIKTRGQQVTLRCSPISGHKSVSWYQQVLGQGPQFIFQYYEKEERGRGNFPDRFSARQFPNYSSELNVNALLLGDSALYLCASSLANRGAGNIQYFGAGTRLSVL.